This T cell receptor (beta chain) was identified in a study of blood T cell repertoires in COVID-19. The wider study: The analysed material was cDNA or gDNA that came from T cells, B-cell-depleted T cells, or PBMCs.

Recovered Cohort 3 donors showed two negative PCRs, clearance, or symptom resolution. TCRdb's table, derived via immunoSEQ multiplex PCR, lists solely in-frame clones and lacks some. The sample lists a few hundred thousand clones; 80% to 90% were seen once. This clone was seen only once. This CDR3 is built from 12 residues. The ends were cut back, 5 bases at V and 7 bases at J, with 12 bases in the middle. Germline V gives CDR1 SGHRS, CDR2 YFSETQ. This receptor was identified in a woman younger than 45 who had recovered from COVID-19. The sample taken for sequencing was PBMCs or T cells enriched from blood (not recorded which). The chain couples TRBV5-1 to TRBJ1-1, with D hard to call. The CDR3 loop reads CASRFSDFEAFF. CDR3 sequence (DNA): TGCGCCAGCAGATTCTCGGACTTTGAAGCTTTCTTT. The full variable domain, with the rest looked up from reference TRBV5-1 and TRBJ1-1, is KAGVTQTPRYLIKTRGQQVTLSCSPISGHRSVSWYQQTPGQGLQFLFEYFSETQRNKGNFPGRFSGRQFSNSRSEMNVSTLELGDSALYLCASRFSDFEAFFGQGTRLTVV.